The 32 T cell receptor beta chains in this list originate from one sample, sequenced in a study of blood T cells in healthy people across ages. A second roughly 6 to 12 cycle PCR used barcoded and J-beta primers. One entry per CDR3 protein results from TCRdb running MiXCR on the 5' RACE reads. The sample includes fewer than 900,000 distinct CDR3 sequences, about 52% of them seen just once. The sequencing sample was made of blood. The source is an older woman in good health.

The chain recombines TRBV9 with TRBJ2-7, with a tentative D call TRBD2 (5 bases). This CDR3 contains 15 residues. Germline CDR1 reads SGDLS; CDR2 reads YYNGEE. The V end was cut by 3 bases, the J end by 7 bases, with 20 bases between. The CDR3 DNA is TGTGCCAGCAGCGCCGGACTTCTCTCCTACAATGAGCAGTACTTC. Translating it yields CASSAGLLSYNEQYF.

DNA for the CDR3: TGCGCCAGCAGAGGTGAGAACGAGCAGTACTTC. Protein product: CASRGENEQYF. This chain links TRBV5-1 with TRBJ2-7; D gene ambiguous. Germline V gives CDR1 SGHRS, CDR2 YFSETQ. The CDR3 consists of 11 residues. Deletions cut 5 bases from V and 5 bases from J, with 8 bases between.

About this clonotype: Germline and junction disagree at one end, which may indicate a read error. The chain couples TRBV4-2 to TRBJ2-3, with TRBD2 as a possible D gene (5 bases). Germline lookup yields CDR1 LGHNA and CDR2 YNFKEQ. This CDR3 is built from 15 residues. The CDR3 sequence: CVSSREPDSTDTQYF. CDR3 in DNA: TGTGTCAGCAGCCGGGAACCGGACAGCACAGATACGCAGTATTTT.

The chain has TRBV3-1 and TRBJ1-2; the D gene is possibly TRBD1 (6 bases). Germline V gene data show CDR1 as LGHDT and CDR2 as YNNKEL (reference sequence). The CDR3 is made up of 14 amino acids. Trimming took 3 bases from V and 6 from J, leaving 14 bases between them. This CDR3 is CASSHGQTLDGYTF. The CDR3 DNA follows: TGTGCCAGCAGCCACGGACAGACTTTGGATGGCTACACCTTC.

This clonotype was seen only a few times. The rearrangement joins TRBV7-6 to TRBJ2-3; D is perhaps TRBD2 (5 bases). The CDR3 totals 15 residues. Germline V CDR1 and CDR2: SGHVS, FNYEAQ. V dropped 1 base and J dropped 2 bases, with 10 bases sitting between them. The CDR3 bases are TGTGCCAGCAGCTTAGAGGCTAGCACCACAGATACGCAGTATTTT. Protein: CASSLEASTTDTQYF.

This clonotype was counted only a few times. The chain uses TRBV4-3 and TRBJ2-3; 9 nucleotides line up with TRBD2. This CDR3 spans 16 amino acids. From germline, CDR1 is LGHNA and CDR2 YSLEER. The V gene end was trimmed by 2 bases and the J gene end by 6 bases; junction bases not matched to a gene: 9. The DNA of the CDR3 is TGCGCCAGCAGCCAACATTCCTGGACTAGCGACGATACGCAGTATTTT. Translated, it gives CASSQHSWTSDDTQYF.

CDR3 protein: CAWDGAGDSYEQYF. In nucleotides, the CDR3 is TGTGCCTGGGACGGGGCGGGGGACTCCTACGAGCAGTACTTC. The genes are TRBV30 and TRBJ2-7, with 7 nucleotides matching TRBD2. Germline V gene lookup returns CDR1 GTSNPN and CDR2 SVGIG (reference sequence). The CDR3 spans 14 residues. V was pared by 5 bases and J by 0 bases, with 7 bases of the junction left unmatched. Full variable domain (remainder filled in from reference TRBV30 and TRBJ2-7): SQTIHQWPATLVQPVGSPLSLECTVEGTSNPNLYWYRQAAGRGLQLLFYSVGIGQISSEVPQNLSASRPQDRQFILSSKKLLLSDSGFYLCAWDGAGDSYEQYFGPGTRLTVT.

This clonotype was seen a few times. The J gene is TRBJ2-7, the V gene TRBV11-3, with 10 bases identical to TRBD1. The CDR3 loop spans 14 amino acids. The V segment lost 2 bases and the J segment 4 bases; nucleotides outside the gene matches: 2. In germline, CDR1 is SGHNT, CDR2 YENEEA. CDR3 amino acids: CASSLMGQGYEQYF. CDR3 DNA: TGTGCCAGCAGCTTAATGGGACAGGGGTACGAGCAGTACTTC.

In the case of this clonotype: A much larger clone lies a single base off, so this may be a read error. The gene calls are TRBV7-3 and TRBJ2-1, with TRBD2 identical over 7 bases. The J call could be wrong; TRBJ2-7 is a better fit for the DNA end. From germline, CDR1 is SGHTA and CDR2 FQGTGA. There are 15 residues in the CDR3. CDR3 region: CASSLRLAVYNEQYF. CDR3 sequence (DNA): TGTGCCAGCAGCTTAAGGCTAGCGGTTTACAATGAGCAGTACTTC.

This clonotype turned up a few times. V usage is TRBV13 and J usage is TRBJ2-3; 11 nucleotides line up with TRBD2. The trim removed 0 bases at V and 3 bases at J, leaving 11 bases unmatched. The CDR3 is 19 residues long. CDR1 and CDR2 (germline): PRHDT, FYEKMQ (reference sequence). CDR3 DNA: TGTGCCAGCAGCTTAGGCACGCGACTAGCGGGACCCTTAACAGATACGCAGTATTTT. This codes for CASSLGTRLAGPLTDTQYF.

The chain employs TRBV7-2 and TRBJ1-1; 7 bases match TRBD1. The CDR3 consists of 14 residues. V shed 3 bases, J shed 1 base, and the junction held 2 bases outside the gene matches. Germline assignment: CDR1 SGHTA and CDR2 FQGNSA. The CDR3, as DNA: TGTGCCAGCAGCTTTACAGGGGCGAACACTGAAGCTTTCTTT. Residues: CASSFTGANTEAFF.

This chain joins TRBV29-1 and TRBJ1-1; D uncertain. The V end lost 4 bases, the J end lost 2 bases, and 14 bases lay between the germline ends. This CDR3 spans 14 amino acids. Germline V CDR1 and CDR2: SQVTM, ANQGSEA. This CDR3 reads CSVVLWGGNTEAFF. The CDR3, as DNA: TGCAGCGTTGTCCTATGGGGAGGAAACACTGAAGCTTTCTTT.

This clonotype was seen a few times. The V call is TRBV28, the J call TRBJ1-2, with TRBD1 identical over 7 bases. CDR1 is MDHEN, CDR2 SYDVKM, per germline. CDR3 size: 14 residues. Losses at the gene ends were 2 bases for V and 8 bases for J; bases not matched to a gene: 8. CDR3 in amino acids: CASSLVQGLRGYTF. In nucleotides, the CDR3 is TGTGCCAGCAGTTTAGTACAGGGGTTGAGGGGCTACACCTTC.

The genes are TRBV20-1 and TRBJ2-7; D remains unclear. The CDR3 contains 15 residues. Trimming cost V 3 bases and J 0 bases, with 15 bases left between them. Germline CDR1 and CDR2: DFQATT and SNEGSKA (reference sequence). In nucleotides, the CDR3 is TGCAGTGCTAGTCCGGACGCCCCGAGCTCCTACGAGCAGTACTTC. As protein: CSASPDAPSSYEQYF.

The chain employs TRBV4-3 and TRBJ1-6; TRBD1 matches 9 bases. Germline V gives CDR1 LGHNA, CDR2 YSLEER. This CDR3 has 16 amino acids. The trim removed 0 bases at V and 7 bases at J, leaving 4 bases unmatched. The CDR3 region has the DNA TGCGCCAGCAGCCAAGATGCCGGACAGGGGAATTCACCCCTCCACTTT. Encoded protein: CASSQDAGQGNSPLHF.

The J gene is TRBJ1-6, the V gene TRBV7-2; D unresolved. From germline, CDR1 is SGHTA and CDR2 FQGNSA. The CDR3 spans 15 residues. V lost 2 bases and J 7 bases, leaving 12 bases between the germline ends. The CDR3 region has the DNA TGTGCCAGCAGCTTACCCGACGGCTACAATTCACCCCTCCACTTT. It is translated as CASSLPDGYNSPLHF. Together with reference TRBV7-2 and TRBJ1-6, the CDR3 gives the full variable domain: GAGVSQSPSNKVTEKGKDVELRCDPISGHTALYWYRQSLGQGLEFLIYFQGNSAPDKSGLPSDRFSAERTGGSVSTLTIQRTQQEDSAVYLCASSLPDGYNSPLHFGNGTRLTVT.

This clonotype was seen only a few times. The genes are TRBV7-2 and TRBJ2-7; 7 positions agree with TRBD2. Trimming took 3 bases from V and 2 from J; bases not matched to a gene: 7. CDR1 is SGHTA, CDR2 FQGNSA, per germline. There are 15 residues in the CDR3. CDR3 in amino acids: CASSLSSSGPYEQYF. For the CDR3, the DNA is TGTGCCAGCAGCTTGAGCTCTAGCGGCCCCTACGAGCAGTACTTC.

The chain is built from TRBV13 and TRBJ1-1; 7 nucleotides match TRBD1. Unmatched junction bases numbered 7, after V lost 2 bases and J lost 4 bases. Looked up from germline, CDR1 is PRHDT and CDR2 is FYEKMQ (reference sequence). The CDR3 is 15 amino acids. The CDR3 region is CASSLPDRVITEAFF. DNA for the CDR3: TGTGCCAGCAGCTTACCTGACAGGGTAATCACTGAAGCTTTCTTT.

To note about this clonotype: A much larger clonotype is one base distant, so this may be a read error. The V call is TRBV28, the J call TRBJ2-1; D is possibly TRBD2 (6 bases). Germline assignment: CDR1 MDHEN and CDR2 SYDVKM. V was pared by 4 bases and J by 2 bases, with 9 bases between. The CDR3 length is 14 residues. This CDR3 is CASSYQRAYNEQFF. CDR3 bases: TGTGCCAGCAGTTACCAGCGGGCCTACAATGAGCAGTTCTTC.

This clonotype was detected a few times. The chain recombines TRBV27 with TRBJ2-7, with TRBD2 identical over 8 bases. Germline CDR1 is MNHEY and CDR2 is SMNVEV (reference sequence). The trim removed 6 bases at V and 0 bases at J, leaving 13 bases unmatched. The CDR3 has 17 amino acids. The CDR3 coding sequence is TGTGCCAGCAGGACCTCCGAGCGGGGGCTCAGCTCCTACGAGCAGTACTTC. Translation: CASRTSERGLSSYEQYF.

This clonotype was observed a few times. CDR3 sequence (DNA): TGTGCCAGCAGCTACGGGACAGGGGAATACAATGAGCAGTTCTTC. It specifies CASSYGTGEYNEQFF. The rearrangement uses TRBV7-3 and TRBJ2-1; 10 nucleotides align to TRBD1. Trimming at V came to 4 bases and at J to 4 bases, leaving 4 bases not matched to a gene. CDR3 length equals 15 residues. CDR1 is SGHTA and CDR2 is FQGTGA in the germline V gene.

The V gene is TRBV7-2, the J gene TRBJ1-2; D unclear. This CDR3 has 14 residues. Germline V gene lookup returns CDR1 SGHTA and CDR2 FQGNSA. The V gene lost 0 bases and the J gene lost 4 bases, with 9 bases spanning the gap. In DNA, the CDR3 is TGTGCCAGCAGCTTAGCCCGGGAAACCTATGGCTACACCTTC. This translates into CASSLARETYGYTF.

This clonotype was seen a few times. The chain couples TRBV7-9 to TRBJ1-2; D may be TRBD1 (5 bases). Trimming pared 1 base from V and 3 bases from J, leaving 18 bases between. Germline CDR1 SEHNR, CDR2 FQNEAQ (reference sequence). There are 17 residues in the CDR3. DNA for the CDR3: TGTGCCAGCAGCTTAGTGGTTGGGGGGATTTCGTACTATGGCTACACCTTC. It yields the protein CASSLVVGGISYYGYTF.

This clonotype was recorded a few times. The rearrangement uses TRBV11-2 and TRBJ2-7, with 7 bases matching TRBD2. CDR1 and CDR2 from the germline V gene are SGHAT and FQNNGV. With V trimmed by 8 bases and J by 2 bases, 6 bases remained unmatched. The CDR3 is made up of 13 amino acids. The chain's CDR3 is CASGPSGPYEQYF. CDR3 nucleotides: TGTGCCAGCGGCCCTAGCGGACCCTACGAGCAGTACTTC.

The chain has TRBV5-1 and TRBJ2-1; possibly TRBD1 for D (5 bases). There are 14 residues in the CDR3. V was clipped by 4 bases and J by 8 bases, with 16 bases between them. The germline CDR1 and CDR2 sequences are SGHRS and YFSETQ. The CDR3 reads CASSPTQGMDEQFF. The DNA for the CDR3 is TGCGCCAGCAGCCCTACCCAGGGCATGGATGAGCAGTTCTTC.

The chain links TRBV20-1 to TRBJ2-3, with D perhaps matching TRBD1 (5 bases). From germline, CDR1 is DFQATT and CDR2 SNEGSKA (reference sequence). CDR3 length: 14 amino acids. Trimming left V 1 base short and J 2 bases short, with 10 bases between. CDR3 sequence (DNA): TGCAGTGCTAGAGTTGTGGGGCTCACAGATACGCAGTATTTT. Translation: CSARVVGLTDTQYF.

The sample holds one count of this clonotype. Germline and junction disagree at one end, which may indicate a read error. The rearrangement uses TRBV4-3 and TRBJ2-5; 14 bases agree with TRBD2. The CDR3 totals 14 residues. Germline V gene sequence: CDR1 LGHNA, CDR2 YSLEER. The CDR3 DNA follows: TGCGCCAGCAGGCAAGGGACTAGCGGGAGTGAGCAGTACTTC. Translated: CASRQGTSGSEQYF.

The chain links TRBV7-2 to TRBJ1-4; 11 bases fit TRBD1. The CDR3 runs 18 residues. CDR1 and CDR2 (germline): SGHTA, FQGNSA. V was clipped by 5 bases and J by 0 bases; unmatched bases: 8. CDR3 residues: CASSVTGTGGATNEKLFF. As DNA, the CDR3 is TGTGCCAGCAGCGTAACCGGGACAGGGGGAGCAACTAATGAAAAACTGTTTTTT.

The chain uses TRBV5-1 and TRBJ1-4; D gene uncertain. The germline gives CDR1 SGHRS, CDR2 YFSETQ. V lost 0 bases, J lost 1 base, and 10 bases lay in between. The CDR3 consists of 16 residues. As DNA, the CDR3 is TGCGCCAGCAGCTTGGGGCAGGCGGAAACTAATGAAAAACTGTTTTTT. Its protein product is CASSLGQAETNEKLFF. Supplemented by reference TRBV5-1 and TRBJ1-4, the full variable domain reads KAGVTQTPRYLIKTRGQQVTLSCSPISGHRSVSWYQQTPGQGLQFLFEYFSETQRNKGNFPGRFSGRQFSNSRSEMNVSTLELGDSALYLCASSLGQAETNEKLFFGSGTQLSVL.

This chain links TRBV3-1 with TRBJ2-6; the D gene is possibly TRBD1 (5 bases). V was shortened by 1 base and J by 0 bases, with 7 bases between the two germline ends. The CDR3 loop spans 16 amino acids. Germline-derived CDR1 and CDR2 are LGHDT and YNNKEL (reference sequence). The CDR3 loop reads CASSQGGGSGANVLTF. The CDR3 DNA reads TGTGCCAGCAGCCAAGGGGGCGGCTCTGGGGCCAACGTCCTGACTTTC.

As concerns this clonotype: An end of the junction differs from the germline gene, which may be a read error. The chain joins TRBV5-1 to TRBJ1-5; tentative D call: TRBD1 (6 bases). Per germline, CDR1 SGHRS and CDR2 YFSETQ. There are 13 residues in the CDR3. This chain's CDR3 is CASSLEQGQPQHF. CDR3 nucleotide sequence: TGTGCTAGCAGCTTAGAACAGGGCCAGCCCCAGCATTTT.

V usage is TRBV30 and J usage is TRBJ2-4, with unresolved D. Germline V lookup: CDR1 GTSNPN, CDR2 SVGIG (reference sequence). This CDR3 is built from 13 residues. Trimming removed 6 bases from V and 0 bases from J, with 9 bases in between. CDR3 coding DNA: TGTGCCTGCGAAGGGATAGCCAAAAACATTCAGTACTTC. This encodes CACEGIAKNIQYF.